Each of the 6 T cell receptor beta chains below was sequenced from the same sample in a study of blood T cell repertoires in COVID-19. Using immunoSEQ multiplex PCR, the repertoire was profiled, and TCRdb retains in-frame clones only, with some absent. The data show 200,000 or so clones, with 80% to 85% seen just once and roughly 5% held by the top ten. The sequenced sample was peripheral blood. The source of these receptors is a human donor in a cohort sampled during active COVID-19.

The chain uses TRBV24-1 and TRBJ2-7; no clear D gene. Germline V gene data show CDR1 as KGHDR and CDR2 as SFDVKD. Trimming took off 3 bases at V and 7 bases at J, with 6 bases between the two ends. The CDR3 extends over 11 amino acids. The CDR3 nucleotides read TGTGCCACCAGTGATGAGTGGGAGCAGTACTTC. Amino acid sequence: CATSDEWEQYF.

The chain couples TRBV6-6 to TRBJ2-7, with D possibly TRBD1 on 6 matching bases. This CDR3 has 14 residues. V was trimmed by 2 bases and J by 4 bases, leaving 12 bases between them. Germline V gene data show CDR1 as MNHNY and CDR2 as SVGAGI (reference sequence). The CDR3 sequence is CASSYKDREYEQYF. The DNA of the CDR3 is TGTGCCAGCAGTTACAAGGACAGAGAGTACGAGCAGTACTTC.

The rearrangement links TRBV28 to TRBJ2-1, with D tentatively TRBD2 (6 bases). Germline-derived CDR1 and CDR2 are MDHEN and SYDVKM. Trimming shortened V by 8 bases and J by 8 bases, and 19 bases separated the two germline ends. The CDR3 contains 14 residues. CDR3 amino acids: CASHHSGPWHEQFF. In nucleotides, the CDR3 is TGTGCCAGCCACCATAGCGGCCCCTGGCATGAGCAGTTCTTC.

The chain's CDR3 is CASSVVGTDYGYTF. In DNA form, the CDR3 reads TGTGCCAGCAGCGTAGTGGGGACTGACTATGGCTACACCTTC. The chain has TRBV9 and TRBJ1-2; TRBD1 is a possible D gene (5 bases). The V gene lost 0 bases and the J gene lost 3 bases, with 9 bases spanning the gap. The CDR3 sequence is 14 residues long. Germline V lookup: CDR1 SGDLS, CDR2 YYNGEE.

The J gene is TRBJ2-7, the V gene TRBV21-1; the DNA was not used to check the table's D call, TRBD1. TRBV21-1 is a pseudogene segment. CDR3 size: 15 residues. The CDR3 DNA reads TGTGCCACCTCTCGGGCAGGGCCTCCGTCCTACGAGCAGTACTTC. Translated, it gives CATSRAGPPSYEQYF.

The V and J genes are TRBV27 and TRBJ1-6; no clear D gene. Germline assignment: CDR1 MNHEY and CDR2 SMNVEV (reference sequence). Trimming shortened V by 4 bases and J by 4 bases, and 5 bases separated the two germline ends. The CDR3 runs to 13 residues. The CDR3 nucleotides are TGTGCCAGCAGTTCGGGGTATAATTCACCCCTCCACTTT. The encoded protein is CASSSGYNSPLHF.